This note documents a single T cell receptor (beta chain) sequence. The data originate from a study of control samples from healthy donors and cancer patients. The CDR3 extends over 16 amino acids. Per the germline V gene, CDR1 is PRHDT and CDR2 is FYEKMQ (reference sequence). Trimming took 4 bases from V and 7 from J, leaving 23 bases between them. The data were produced by immunoSEQ multiplex PCR, yet TCRdb's version contains in-frame clones alone and is incomplete. This table has 150,000 or so clones, just over 85% appearing once. Sequenced input: blood. The chain couples TRBV13 to TRBJ2-7, with D perhaps matching TRBD1 or TRBD2 (6 bases each). The clonotype was recovered from a man in his late teens or twenties in good health. The CDR3 DNA sequence: TGTGCCAGCAGCTACCGCCGGGGGCGAGGGTGGGTAGAGCAGTACTTC. Protein sequence: CASSYRRGRGWVEQYF. Complete variable domain (other parts from reference TRBV13 and TRBJ2-7): AAGVIQSPRHLIKEKRETATLKCYPIPRHDTVYWYQQGPGQDPQFLISFYEKMQSDKGSIPDRFSAQQFSDYHSELNMSSLELGDSALYFCASSYRRGRGWVEQYFGPGTRLTVT.